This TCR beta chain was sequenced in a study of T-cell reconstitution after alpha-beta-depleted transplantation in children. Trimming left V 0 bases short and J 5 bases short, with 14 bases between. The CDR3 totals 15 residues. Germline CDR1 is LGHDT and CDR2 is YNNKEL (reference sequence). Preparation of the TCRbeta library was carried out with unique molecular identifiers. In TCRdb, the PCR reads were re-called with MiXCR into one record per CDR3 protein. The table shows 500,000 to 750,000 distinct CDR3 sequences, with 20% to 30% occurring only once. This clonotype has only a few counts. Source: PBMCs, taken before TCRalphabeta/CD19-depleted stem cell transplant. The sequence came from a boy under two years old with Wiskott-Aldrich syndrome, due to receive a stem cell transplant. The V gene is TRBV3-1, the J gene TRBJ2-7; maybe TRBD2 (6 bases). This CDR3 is CASSQDRNGSDEQYF. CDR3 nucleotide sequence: TGTGCCAGCAGCCAAGATCGAAACGGGAGCGACGAGCAGTACTTC.